The 6 T cell receptor beta chains below were found in one sample sequenced in a study of T cells in Graves' hyperthyroidism and ophthalmopathy. The source material, RNA transcripts, was used to amplify TCR beta CDR3 regions. Initially, a first-round RT-PCR of the TCR CDR3 employed the HTBI primer set. Each CDR3 protein gets one entry after TCRdb re-called the multiplex PCR reads with MiXCR. Of approximately 590,000 distinct CDR3 sequences in the sample, 15% to 19% were seen once. Sequencing input: blood. The receptors derive from a woman between 25 and 40 years old with Graves' hyperthyroidism.

The table lists this clonotype with many counts. V usage is TRBV6-1 and J usage is TRBJ1-2; D gene ambiguous. Germline assignment: CDR1 MNHNS and CDR2 SASEGT. Trimming stripped 8 bases from V and 3 bases from J, with 10 bases between. This CDR3 is built from 12 residues. In DNA, the CDR3 is TGTGCCAGCGGCGACACTTACTATGGCTACACCTTC. Protein: CASGDTYYGYTF.

The table lists this clonotype with a few counts. The chain has TRBV27 and TRBJ2-6; 9 bases agree with TRBD1. From germline, CDR1 is MNHEY and CDR2 SMNVEV (reference sequence). Germline trimming cut 3 bases from V and 4 bases from J; bases unmatched to any gene: 13. This CDR3 has 19 residues. DNA for the CDR3: TGTGCCAGCAGTTTCGGACAGGGGTTTGGGTCGTCCGGGGCCAACGTCCTGACTTTC. Encoded protein: CASSFGQGFGSSGANVLTF. Combining the CDR3 with reference TRBV27 and TRBJ2-6 gives the whole variable domain EAQVTQNPRYLITVTGKKLTVTCSQNMNHEYMSWYRQDPGLGLRQIYYSMNVEVTDKGDVPEGYKVSRKEKRNFPLILESPSPNQTSLYFCASSFGQGFGSSGANVLTFGAGSRLTVL.

The gene calls are TRBV6-5 and TRBJ2-1; 9 nucleotides agree with TRBD2. Germline V gene data show CDR1 as MNHEY and CDR2 as SVGAGI. V was clipped by 0 bases and J by 3 bases; unmatched bases: 3. The CDR3 covers 16 residues. This chain's CDR3 is CASSYSAGGFYNEQFF. The CDR3 nucleotides are TGTGCCAGCAGTTACTCTGCGGGGGGGTTCTACAATGAGCAGTTCTTC.

This clonotype showed up many times. The chain employs TRBV6-2 or TRBV6-3 and TRBJ2-1, with 11 bases lining up with TRBD2. Trimming removed 6 bases from V and 15 bases from J; junction bases left unmatched: 16. Germline V gene lookup returns CDR1 MNHEY and CDR2 SVGEGT. This CDR3 contains 15 residues. The CDR3 is CASRAPLAGGARTFF. In DNA form, the CDR3 reads TGTGCCAGCAGAGCACCCTTAGCGGGAGGGGCGAGGACGTTCTTC.

The V call is TRBV3-1, the J call TRBJ2-7; D possibly corresponds to TRBD1 (7 bases). CDR1 LGHDT and CDR2 YNNKEL come from the germline V gene (reference sequence). V lost 0 bases and J 7 bases, leaving 13 bases between the germline ends. This CDR3 spans 14 amino acids. CDR3 protein: CASSQDGGTAEQYF. As DNA, the CDR3 is TGTGCCAGCAGCCAAGATGGCGGGACAGCGGAGCAGTACTTC.

Here the CDR3 reads CASSGQGLAGANVLTF. The CDR3 DNA reads TGTGCCAGCAGTGGACAGGGACTGGCTGGGGCCAACGTCCTGACTTTC. The rearrangement links TRBV6-1 to TRBJ2-6, with D possibly matching TRBD1 (7 bases). Looked up from germline, CDR1 is MNHNS and CDR2 is SASEGT. The CDR3 has 16 amino acids. V was shortened by 4 bases and J by 2 bases, with 12 bases between the two germline ends.